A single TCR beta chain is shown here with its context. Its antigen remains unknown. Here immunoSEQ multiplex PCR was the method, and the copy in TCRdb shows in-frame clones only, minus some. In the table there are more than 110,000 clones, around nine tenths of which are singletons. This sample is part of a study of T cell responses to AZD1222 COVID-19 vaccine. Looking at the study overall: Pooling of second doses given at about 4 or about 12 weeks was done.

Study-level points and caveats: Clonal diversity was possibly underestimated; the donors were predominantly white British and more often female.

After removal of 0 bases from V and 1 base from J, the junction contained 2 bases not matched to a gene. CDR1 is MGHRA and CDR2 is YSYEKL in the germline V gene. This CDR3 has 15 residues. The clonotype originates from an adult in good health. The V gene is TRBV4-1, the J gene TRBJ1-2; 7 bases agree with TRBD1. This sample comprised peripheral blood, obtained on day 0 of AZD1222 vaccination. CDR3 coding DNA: TGCGCCAGCAGCCAAGAACAGGGGCTTAACTATGGCTACACCTTC. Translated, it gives CASSQEQGLNYGYTF.